This T cell receptor (beta chain) was sequenced in a study of blood T cell repertoires in COVID-19. The repertoire was sequenced with immunoSEQ multiplex PCR; TCRdb's copy has only in-frame clones and lacks some. The data hold about 230,000 clones, with around nine tenths observed a single time. Germline assignment: CDR1 SGHRS and CDR2 YFSETQ. The CDR3 loop spans 14 amino acids. Trimming removed 4 bases at V and 8 bases at J, with 18 bases between. The sequencing sample was made of peripheral blood. The receptor's source is a young woman who had recovered from COVID-19. The chain couples TRBV5-1 to TRBJ1-1; TRBD1 is a possible D gene (5 bases). The CDR3 DNA reads TGCGCCAGCAGCGTGTGGGGAGGGGACGCGGAAGCTTTCTTT. Residues: CASSVWGGDAEAFF.